The text below deals with one T cell receptor (beta chain). Its matching antigen is unknown. The sample originates from a study of cytomegalovirus exposure and HLA in healthy donors. The germline gives CDR1 SNHLY, CDR2 FYNNEI. Trimming removed 8 bases from V and 5 bases from J, with 12 bases in between. The CDR3 runs to 13 residues. Notes on the study in general: The classifier, whose performance was assessed in both the original and validation cohorts, reportedly diagnosed cytomegalovirus status with high specificity and sensitivity. Cytomegalovirus association was assigned to around 150 TCR beta chains.

The protocol was immunoSEQ multiplex PCR, while the TCRdb copy is restricted to in-frame clones and leaves out a portion. The sample carries tens of thousands of clones, about four fifths recorded once. While the first cohort had 600 to 850 subjects, the donors belonged to the separate validation cohort of roughly 120 subjects. The material sequenced was PBMCs. The chain employs TRBV2 and TRBJ2-2; D possibly corresponds to TRBD1 (6 bases). This TCR came from a woman younger than 35 in good health and CMV-seropositive. CDR3 bases: TGTGCCAGCTGGGGGCAGGGGACCGGGGAGCTGTTTTTT. Translation gives CASWGQGTGELFF. Using reference TRBV2 and TRBJ2-2 for the parts outside the CDR3, the full variable domain is EPEVTQTPSHQVTQMGQEVILRCVPISNHLYFYWYRQILGQKVEFLVSFYNNEISEKSEIFDDQFSVERPDGSNFTLKIRSTKLEDSAMYFCASWGQGTGELFFGEGSRLTVL.